Below are 3 T cell receptor beta chains sequenced from a single sample in a study of CD8 T cells in Susac syndrome. Reverse transcription of roughly 0.45 to 1 ug RNA was carried out with random hexamers. TCRdb called the immunoSEQ multiplex PCR reads again in MiXCR, with one record for every CDR3 protein. The repertoire holds a few hundred thousand distinct CDR3 sequences, with roughly 81% as singletons. The specimen was CD8+ T cells from PBMCs. The source is a human donor with multiple sclerosis.

The chain recombines TRBV7-9 with TRBJ2-7, with TRBD2 as a possible D gene (6 bases). Germline CDR1 and CDR2: SEHNR and FQNEAQ (reference sequence). This CDR3 has 15 amino acids. V was pared by 5 bases and J by 5 bases, with 19 bases between. CDR3 in DNA: TGTGCCAGCAGCCCGATAGTAGCGGCCTCGGACGAGCAGTACTTC. Translated: CASSPIVAASDEQYF.

This clonotype has just a few counts. J is TRBJ2-3 and V is TRBV6-5; D is ambiguous. The germline gives CDR1 MNHEY, CDR2 SVGAGI. V was pared by 4 bases and J by 1 base, with 6 bases between. This CDR3 spans 13 amino acids. The CDR3 spells CASSWRGTDTQYF. The CDR3 DNA reads as TGTGCCAGCAGTTGGCGCGGCACAGATACGCAGTATTTT.

This clonotype was observed a single time. Compared with germline, one end of the junction differs, possibly owing to a read error. The chain combines TRBV19 with TRBJ1-1, with 8 bases matching TRBD1. The CDR3 consists of 15 residues. Germline-derived CDR1 and CDR2 are LNHDA and SQIVND (reference sequence). CDR3 nucleotides: TGTGCCAGTAGTCCCTGGACAGGGAAAGACACTGAAGCTCTCTTT. This translates into CASSPWTGKDTEALF.